A selection of T cell receptor beta chains follows, all from one sample in a study of STAT3 mutations in large granular lymphocyte leukemia. This table comes from immunoSEQ multiplex PCR, and its TCRdb copy is limited to in-frame clones, with some not included. Among thousands of clones listed, roughly 90% were seen once. The sequencing input was peripheral blood mononuclear cells. The receptors originated from a man aged 55 to 70 with T-cell large granular lymphocyte leukemia. Some clones in this sample may be carry-over from other donors' samples. Each CDR3 is given with its conserved first and last residue. A D gene is named only where the DNA matches it firmly. Expanded clones get a size class; other rows say once, few or many, or leave the size out.

>once|15|TRBD1|TRBV10-3|TRBJ2-7
CAISDKGQGVYEQYF
TGTGCCATCAGTGACAAGGGACAGGGAGTCTACGAGCAGTACTTC
>.|14|.|TRBV28|TRBJ1-1
CASTPGALNTEAFF
TGTGCCAGCACCCCGGGGGCCTTGAACACTGAAGCTTTCTTT
>.|13|.|TRBV30|TRBJ2-7
CAWSGTLSYEQYF
TGTGCCTGGAGTGGGACTCTCTCCTACGAGCAGTACTTC
>.|11|.|TRBV29-1|TRBJ2-3
CSAGSADTQYF
TGCAGCGCGGGGTCAGCAGATACGCAGTATTTT
>.|16|.|TRBV7-9|TRBJ2-7
CASSTLGVGLQYEQYF
TGTGCCAGCAGCACCTTGGGGGTGGGGCTCCAGTACGAGCAGTACTTC
>.|17|TRBD2|TRBV5-4|TRBJ2-1
CASSWDGLAASYNEQFF
TGTGCCAGCAGCTGGGATGGACTAGCGGCATCCTACAATGAGCAGTTCTTC
>.|12|.|TRBV9|TRBJ1-1
CASSVGGTEAFF
TGTGCCAGCAGCGTAGGAGGCACTGAAGCTTTCTTT
>.|16|.|TRBV28|TRBJ2-1
CASNKRQGAVYNEQFF
TGTGCCAGCAATAAAAGGCAGGGCGCCGTCTACAATGAGCAGTTCTTC
>.|18|TRBD2|TRBV27|TRBJ2-1
CASSRTSVGTSGYNEQFF
TGTGCCAGCAGCCGGACGAGTGTGGGGACTAGCGGCTACAATGAGCAGTTCTTC
>.|19|.|TRBV18|TRBJ1-6
CASSPTIRDTEEGTSPLHF
TGTGCCAGCTCACCAACGATCCGGGACACCGAAGAAGGTACTTCACCCCTCCACTTT
>few|15|.|TRBV4-2|TRBJ1-5
CASSQDDANDQPQHF
TGTGCCAGCAGCCAAGATGACGCAAACGATCAGCCCCAGCATTTT
>.|11|.|TRBV29-1|TRBJ1-1
CSGGMDTEAFF
TGCAGCGGGGGGATGGACACTGAAGCTTTCTTT
>.|15|TRBD1|TRBV7-9|TRBJ2-4
CASSSRRTGLDIQYF
TGTGCCAGCAGCTCAAGGAGGACAGGGCTGGACATTCAGTACTTC
>few|13|TRBD1|TRBV7-6|TRBJ1-2
CASSVGQDYGYTF
TGTGCCAGCAGCGTAGGACAGGACTATGGCTACACCTTC
>few|11|.|TRBV7-3|TRBJ2-2
CASSSGGELFF
TGTGCCAGCAGCTCGGGAGGGGAGCTGTTTTTT
>.|16|.|TRBV6-6|TRBJ1-3
CASSYRQGNAGNTIYF
TGTGCCAGCAGTTACCGCCAGGGTAACGCGGGAAACACCATATATTTT
>.|12|.|TRBV7-9|TRBJ2-7
CASSQQGYEQYF
TGTGCCAGCAGCCAACAGGGATACGAGCAGTACTTC
>.|14|.|TRBV5-1|TRBJ2-3
CASRLAGKTDTQYF
TGCGCCAGCAGGCTGGCAGGGAAAACAGATACGCAGTATTTT
>once|18|TRBD1|TRBV19|TRBJ1-5
CASSSTINRGSSNQPQHF
TGTGCCAGTAGTTCGACGATTAACAGGGGGTCTAGCAATCAGCCCCAGCATTTT
>.|14|.|TRBV7-9|TRBJ2-4
CASSGTPRQNIQYF
TGTGCCAGCTCCGGGACCCCGCGGCAAAACATTCAGTACTTC
>.|14|.|TRBV28|TRBJ2-7
CASSFTLAAYEQYF
TGTGCCAGCAGTTTCACGCTAGCAGCCTACGAGCAGTACTTC
>.|12|.|TRBV5-1|TRBJ2-3
CASSLDTDTQYF
TGCGCCAGCAGCTTGGACACAGATACGCAGTATTTT
>.|16|TRBD2|TRBV18|TRBJ2-3
CASSRPPSGGQDTQYF
TGTGCCAGCTCACGACCTCCTAGCGGGGGTCAGGATACGCAGTATTTT
>.|14|.|TRBV7-3|TRBJ2-2
CASSLGGTTGELFF
TGTGCCAGCAGCTTGGGGGGTACCACCGGGGAGCTGTTTTTT
>.|14|TRBD1|TRBV5-4|TRBJ1-1
CASSPPDRGTEAFF
TGTGCCAGCAGCCCTCCCGACAGGGGCACTGAAGCTTTCTTT
>.|14|.|TRBV29-1|TRBJ1-1
CSVEAGAFNTEAFF
TGCAGCGTTGAAGCAGGGGCCTTTAACACTGAAGCTTTCTTT
>once|17|TRBD1|TRBV4-3|TRBJ2-7
CASSRNTETGHAYEQYF
TGCGCCAGCAGCCGCAACACGGAGACAGGGCATGCTTACGAGCAGTACTTC
>.|12|.|TRBV5-1|TRBJ2-7
CASTGVGYEQYF
TGCGCCAGCACAGGAGTAGGCTACGAGCAGTACTTC
>.|14|TRBD2|TRBV10-2|TRBJ2-1
CASSAMTSAGQQFF
TGCGCCAGCAGCGCCATGACTAGCGCAGGTCAGCAGTTCTTC
>.|15|TRBD2|TRBV5-1|TRBJ2-7
CASSLGEGRSYEQYF
TGCGCCAGCAGCTTGGGGGAGGGACGGTCCTACGAGCAGTACTTC
>once|15|.|TRBV12-5|TRBJ1-4
CASGLTGRTNEKLFF
TGTGCTAGTGGTTTGACGGGACGGACTAATGAAAAACTGTTTTTT
>once|14|.|TRBV15|TRBJ1-5
CATSRGRVDQPQHF
TGTGCCACCAGCAGGGGCAGGGTAGATCAGCCCCAGCATTTT
>.|13|.|TRBV6-6|TRBJ2-5
CASSYVGAGTQYF
TGTGCCAGCAGTTACGTCGGGGCGGGGACCCAGTACTTC
>.|15|TRBD2|TRBV7-9|TRBJ2-7
CASSLPIADGGEQYF
TGTGCCAGCAGCTTACCTATAGCGGACGGGGGGGAGCAGTACTTC
>.|13|.|TRBV4-3|TRBJ2-5
CASSQAGGETQYF
TGCGCCAGCAGCCAAGCTGGGGGGGAGACCCAGTACTTC
>.|15|TRBD1|TRBV5-1|TRBJ1-4
CASSGETGLIEKLFF
TGCGCCAGCAGCGGAGAGACAGGGTTGATAGAAAAACTGTTTTTT
>.|17|.|TRBV5-5|TRBJ1-1
CASSLAPFQGTNTEAFF
TGTGCCAGCAGCTTGGCCCCTTTCCAGGGGACGAACACTGAAGCTTTCTTT
>few|17|TRBD2|TRBV13|TRBJ2-7
CASSLGGTSGSVYEQYF
TGTGCCAGCAGCTTAGGAGGGACTAGCGGGAGCGTCTACGAGCAGTACTTC
>.|15|.|TRBV7-9|TRBJ2-1
CASSSRQDGRNEQFF
TGTGCCAGCAGCTCCAGACAGGATGGGAGGAATGAGCAGTTCTTC
>.|13|.|TRBV5-1|TRBJ2-7
CASCLDRTYEQYF
TGCGCCAGCTGCCTCGACAGGACCTACGAGCAGTACTTC
>.|16|.|TRBV5-1|TRBJ2-1
CASSYTLGSSYNEQFF
TGCGCCAGCAGCTACACACTGGGAAGCTCCTACAATGAGCAGTTCTTC
>.|14|TRBD1|TRBV2|TRBJ1-1
CASSRQGMNTEAFF
TGTGCCAGCAGTAGACAGGGAATGAACACTGAAGCTTTCTTT
>.|13|.|TRBV6-6|TRBJ2-7
CASVLGDSYEQYF
TGTGCCAGCGTGCTGGGCGACTCCTACGAGCAGTACTTC
>.|17|.|TRBV5-1|TRBJ1-1
CASSPSPGPGGYTEAFF
TGCGCCAGCAGCCCCTCCCCGGGCCCCGGTGGGTACACTGAAGCTTTCTTT
>.|12|TRBD1|TRBV5-5|TRBJ2-7
CASSLGPTGDHF
TGTGCCAGCAGCTTAGGCCCCACAGGGGACCACTTC
>.|12|TRBD1|TRBV28|TRBJ2-7
CATWDRGSEQYF
TGTGCCACATGGGACAGGGGAAGCGAGCAGTACTTC
>.|16|TRBD2|TRBV30|TRBJ2-7
CAWSRLRLAGRYEQYF
TGTGCCTGGAGTCGACTCCGACTAGCGGGAAGGTACGAGCAGTACTTC
>.|15|TRBD2|TRBV5-1|TRBJ2-7
CASSTTSGSSYEQYF
TGCGCCAGCAGCACGACTAGCGGGAGCTCCTACGAGCAGTACTTC
>.|13|.|TRBV5-1|TRBJ1-1
CASSFNGESEAFF
TGCGCCAGCAGCTTCAATGGAGAGTCTGAAGCTTTCTTT
>.|15|TRBD2|TRBV5-1|TRBJ2-5
CASSLAGTSQETQYF
TGCGCCAGCAGCTTGGCGGGGACTAGCCAAGAGACCCAGTACTTC
>.|15|.|TRBV4-2|TRBJ2-1
CASSQEGGSYNEQFF
TGTGCCAGCAGCCAAGAGGGGGGCTCCTACAATGAGCAGTTCTTC
>.|14|TRBD2|TRBV6-5|TRBJ2-7
CASSTSGTPYEQYF
TGTGCCAGCAGCACTAGCGGGACACCCTACGAGCAGTACTTC
>.|16|TRBD1|TRBV30|TRBJ2-3
CAGDRGIISSTDTQYF
TGTGCCGGGGACAGGGGGATTATTTCTAGCACAGATACGCAGTATTTT
>once|14|.|TRBV6-5|TRBJ2-2
CASSGGPDTGELFF
TGTGCCAGCAGCGGTGGCCCGGACACCGGGGAGCTGTTTTTT
>.|14|.|TRBV9|TRBJ2-2
CASSDRMFTGELFF
TGTGCCAGCAGCGACCGAATGTTTACCGGGGAGCTGTTTTTT